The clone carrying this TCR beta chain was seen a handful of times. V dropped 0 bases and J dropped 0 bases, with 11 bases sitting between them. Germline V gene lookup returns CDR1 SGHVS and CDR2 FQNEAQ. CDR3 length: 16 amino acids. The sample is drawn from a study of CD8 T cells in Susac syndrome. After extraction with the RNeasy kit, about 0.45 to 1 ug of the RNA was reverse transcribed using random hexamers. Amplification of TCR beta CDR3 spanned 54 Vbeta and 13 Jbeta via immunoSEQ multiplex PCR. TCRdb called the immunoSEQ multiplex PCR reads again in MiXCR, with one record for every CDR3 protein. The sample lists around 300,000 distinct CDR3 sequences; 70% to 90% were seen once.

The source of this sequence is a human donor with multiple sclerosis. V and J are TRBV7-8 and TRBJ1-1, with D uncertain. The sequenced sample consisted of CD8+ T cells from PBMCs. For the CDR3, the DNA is TGTGCCAGCAGCTTAGCGCGTCACGACGTGAACACTGAAGCTTTCTTT. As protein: CASSLARHDVNTEAFF.